The clone carrying this T cell receptor beta chain was seen once. Germline V CDR1 and CDR2: MDHEN, SYDVKM. This CDR3 comprises 13 residues. Deletions cut 0 bases from V and 5 bases from J, with 4 bases between. Time point given: after trial treatment. Treatment meaning: LDRT plus nivolumab, ipilimumab, low-dose cyclophosphamide and aspirin (RACIN trial). Donors were administered nivolumab, ipilimumab, aspirin and low-dose cyclophosphamide, together with low-dose radiotherapy. These data are taken from a study of low-dose radiotherapy and immunotherapy resistance in tumors. Both a constant-region primer and a V-primer adapter served to amplify TCRs across 20 PCR cycles. mRNA, after isolation, was amplified by in vitro transcription. A single record per CDR3 protein comes from TCRdb applying MiXCR to the reads. The sample includes approximately 52,000 distinct CDR3 sequences, 33% of them seen just once.

The genes are TRBV28 and TRBJ2-2, with D unclear. This TCR was recovered from a male donor with rectosigmoid adenocarcinoma. This specimen was PBMCs, taken after low-dose radiotherapy plus immunotherapy. CDR3 sequence: CASSLWATGELFF. The CDR3 DNA follows: TGTGCCAGCAGTTTATGGGCAACCGGGGAGCTGTTTTTT.